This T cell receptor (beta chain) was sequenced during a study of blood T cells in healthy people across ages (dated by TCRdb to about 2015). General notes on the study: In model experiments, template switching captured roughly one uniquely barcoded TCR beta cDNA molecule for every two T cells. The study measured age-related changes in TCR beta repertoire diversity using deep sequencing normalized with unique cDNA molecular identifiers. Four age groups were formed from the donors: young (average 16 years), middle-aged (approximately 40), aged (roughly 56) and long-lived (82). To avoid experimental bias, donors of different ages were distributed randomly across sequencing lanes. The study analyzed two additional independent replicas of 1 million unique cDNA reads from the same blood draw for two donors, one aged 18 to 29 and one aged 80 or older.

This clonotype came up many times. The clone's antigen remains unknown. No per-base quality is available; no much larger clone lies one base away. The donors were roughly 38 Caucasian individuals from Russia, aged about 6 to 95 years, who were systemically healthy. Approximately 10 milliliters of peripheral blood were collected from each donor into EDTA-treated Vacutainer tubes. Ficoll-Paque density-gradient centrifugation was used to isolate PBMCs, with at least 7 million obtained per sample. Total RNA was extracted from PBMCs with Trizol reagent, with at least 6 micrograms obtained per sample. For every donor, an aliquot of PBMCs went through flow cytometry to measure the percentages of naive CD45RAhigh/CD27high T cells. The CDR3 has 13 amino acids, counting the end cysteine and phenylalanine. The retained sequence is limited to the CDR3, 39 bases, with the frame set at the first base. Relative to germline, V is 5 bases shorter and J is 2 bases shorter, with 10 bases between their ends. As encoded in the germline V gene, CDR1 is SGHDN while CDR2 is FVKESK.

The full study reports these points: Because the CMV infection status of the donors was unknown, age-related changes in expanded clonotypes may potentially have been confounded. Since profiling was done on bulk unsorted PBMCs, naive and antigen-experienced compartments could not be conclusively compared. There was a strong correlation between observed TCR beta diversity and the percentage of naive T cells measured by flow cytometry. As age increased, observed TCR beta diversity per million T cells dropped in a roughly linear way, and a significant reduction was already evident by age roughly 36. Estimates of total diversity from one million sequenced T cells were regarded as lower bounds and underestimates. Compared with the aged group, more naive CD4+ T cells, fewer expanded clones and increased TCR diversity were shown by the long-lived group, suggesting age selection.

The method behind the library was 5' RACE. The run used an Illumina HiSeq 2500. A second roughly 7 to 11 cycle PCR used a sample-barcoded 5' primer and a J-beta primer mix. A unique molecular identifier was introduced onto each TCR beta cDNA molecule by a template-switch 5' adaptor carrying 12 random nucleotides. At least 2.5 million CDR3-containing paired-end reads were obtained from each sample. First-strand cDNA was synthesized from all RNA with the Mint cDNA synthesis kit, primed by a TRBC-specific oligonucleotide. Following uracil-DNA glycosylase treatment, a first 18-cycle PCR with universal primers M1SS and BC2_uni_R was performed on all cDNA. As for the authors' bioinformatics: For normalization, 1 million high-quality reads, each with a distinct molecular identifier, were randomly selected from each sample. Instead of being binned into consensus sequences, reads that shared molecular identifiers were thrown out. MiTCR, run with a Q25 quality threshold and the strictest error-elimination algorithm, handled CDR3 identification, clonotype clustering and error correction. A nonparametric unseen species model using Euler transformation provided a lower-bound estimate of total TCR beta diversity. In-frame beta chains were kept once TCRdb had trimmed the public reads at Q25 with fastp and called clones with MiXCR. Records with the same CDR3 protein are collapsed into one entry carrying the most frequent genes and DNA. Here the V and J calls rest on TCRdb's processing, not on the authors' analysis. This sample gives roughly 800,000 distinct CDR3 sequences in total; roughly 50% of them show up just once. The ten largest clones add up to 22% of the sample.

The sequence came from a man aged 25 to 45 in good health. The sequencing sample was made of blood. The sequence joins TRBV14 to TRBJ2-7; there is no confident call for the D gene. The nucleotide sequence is TGTGCCAGCAGCTTACACGAGGCCTACGAGCAGTACTTC. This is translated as CASSLHEAYEQYF.